This T cell receptor beta chain is drawn from a study of blood T cell repertoires in COVID-19. Study overall: The samples span acute and convalescent COVID-19 from the United States, Italy and Spain. PBMCs, B-cell-depleted T cells, or T cells were the source of the cDNA or gDNA that made up the material.

The authors' processing: Amplification with reference gene primers provided the estimates of nucleated cell counts. Sequencing used immunoSEQ multiplex PCR; TCRdb keeps in-frame clones, though not all of them. That table gives V, J and clone size, and the DNA gave D and trimming. The data hold roughly 49,000 clones, with around nine tenths observed a single time. This CDR3 contains 16 residues. Germline V gene sequence: CDR1 SGHDT, CDR2 YYEEEE. V gave up 1 base and J gave up 5 bases; unmatched junction bases: 8. This clonotype originated in a man in his forties or fifties with active COVID-19. V is TRBV5-6 and J is TRBJ2-1; 8 bases agree with TRBD2. Sequences were obtained from peripheral blood. The CDR3 bases are TGTGCCAGCAGCTTGCATCGGCTAGCGGGCCACAATGAGCAGTTCTTC. Encoded protein: CASSLHRLAGHNEQFF.